This is a list of T cell receptor beta chains from one sample in a study of graft-versus-host responses after intestinal transplantation. Their antigens remain unidentified. TCRdb's copy holds only in-frame clones and misses some; the assay was immunoSEQ multiplex PCR. The sample lists about 61,000 clones, approximately 94% occurring once. The source material was unstimulated CD4+ T cells sorted from spleen or lymph node cells, sampled before transplant. The receptor source for this set is a human donor who was the organ donor for an intestinal transplant. CDR3s include the opening cysteine and the closing phenylalanine or tryptophan. The D gene is left open where the match is weak. Rows may omit the clone size; those that give it use once, few, many or a size class.

clone size,J gene,V gene,D gene,CDR3 protein,CDR3 DNA
.,TRBJ2-5,TRBV2,.,CASKTGELQETQYF,TGTGCCAGCAAGACGGGGGAGCTCCAAGAGACCCAGTACTTC
.,TRBJ2-1,TRBV27,TRBD2,CASSFASGGANEQFF,TGTGCCAGCAGTTTCGCCAGCGGGGGGGCCAATGAGCAGTTCTTC
.,TRBJ1-2,TRBV23-1,.,CASSHAPGHQLTYGYTF,TGCGCCAGCAGTCATGCTCCCGGGCACCAACTTACCTATGGCTACACCTTC
.,TRBJ1-6,TRBV2,TRBD1,CASSFDRGLKHF,TGTGCCAGCAGTTTTGACAGGGGACTAAAGCACTTT
once,TRBJ1-4,TRBV7-9,TRBD1,CASSLGDRDNEKLFF,TGTGCCAGCAGCTTAGGGGACAGGGATAATGAAAAACTGTTTTTT
.,TRBJ2-1,TRBV18,TRBD1,CASSLPGTGGNEQFF,TGTGCCAGCTCCCTGCCCGGGACAGGGGGCAATGAGCAGTTCTTC
.,TRBJ1-4,TRBV5-1,.,CASSLYADVEKLFF,TGCGCCAGCAGCTTGTATGCAGACGTAGAAAAACTGTTTTTT
.,TRBJ2-5,TRBV11-2,.,CASSLRGTLVEQETQYF,TGTGCCAGCAGCTTGCGGGGGACATTGGTCGAACAAGAGACCCAGTACTTC
.,TRBJ2-1,TRBV7-2,.,CASSLTPYNEQFF,TGTGCCAGCAGCTTGACTCCCTACAATGAGCAGTTCTTC
.,TRBJ2-7,TRBV6-6,.,CASSPSGRGRNEQYF,TGTGCCAGCAGCCCCTCCGGAAGGGGGAGGAACGAGCAGTACTTC
.,TRBJ1-2,TRBV12-1,.,CASSFLPNYGYTF,TGTGCCAGCAGCTTCTTACCAAACTATGGCTACACCTTC
.,TRBJ1-3,TRBV11-2,.,CASSLSGRSHF,TGTGCCAGCAGCTTATCAGGAAGGAGTCATTTT
.,TRBJ1-2,TRBV27,TRBD1,CASRAQGSNYGYTF,TGTGCCAGCAGGGCACAGGGGTCTAACTATGGCTACACCTTC
.,TRBJ2-3,TRBV9,.,CASSVGSDTQYF,TGTGCCAGCAGCGTAGGCTCAGATACGCAGTATTTT
once,TRBJ1-2,TRBV6-7,.,CASSPSLDYGYTF,TGTGCCAGCAGTCCTAGTTTGGACTATGGCTACACCTTC